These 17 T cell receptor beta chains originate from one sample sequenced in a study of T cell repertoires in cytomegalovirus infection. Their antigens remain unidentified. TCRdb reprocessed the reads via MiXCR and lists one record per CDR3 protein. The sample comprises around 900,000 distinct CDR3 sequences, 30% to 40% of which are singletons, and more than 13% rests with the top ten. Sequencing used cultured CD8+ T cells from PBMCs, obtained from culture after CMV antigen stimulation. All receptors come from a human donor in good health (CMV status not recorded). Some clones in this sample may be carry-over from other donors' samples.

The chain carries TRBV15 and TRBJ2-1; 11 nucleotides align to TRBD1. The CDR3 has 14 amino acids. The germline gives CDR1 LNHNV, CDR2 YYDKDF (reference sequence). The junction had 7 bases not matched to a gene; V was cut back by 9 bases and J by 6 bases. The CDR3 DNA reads TGTGCCACGGGGGACAGGGGGGGACTCAATGAGCAGTTCTTC. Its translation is CATGDRGGLNEQFF. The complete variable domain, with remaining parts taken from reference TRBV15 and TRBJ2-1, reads DAMVIQNPRYQVTQFGKPVTLSCSQTLNHNVMYWYQQKSSQAPKLLFHYYDKDFNNEADTPDNFQSRRPNTSFCFLDIRSPGLGDTAMYLCATGDRGGLNEQFFGPGTRLTVL.

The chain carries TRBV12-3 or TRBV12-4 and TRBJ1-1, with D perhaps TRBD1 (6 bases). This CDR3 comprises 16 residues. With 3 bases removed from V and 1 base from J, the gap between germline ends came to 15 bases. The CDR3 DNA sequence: TGTGCCAGCAGTTTTCCCTGGACAGACCCGAACACTGAAGCTTTCTTT. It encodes CASSFPWTDPNTEAFF.

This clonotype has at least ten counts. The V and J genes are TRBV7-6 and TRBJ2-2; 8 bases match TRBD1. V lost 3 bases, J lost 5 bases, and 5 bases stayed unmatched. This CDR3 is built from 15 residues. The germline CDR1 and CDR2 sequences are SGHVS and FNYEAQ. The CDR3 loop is CASSFGDRGTGELFF. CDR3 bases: TGTGCCAGCAGCTTTGGTGACAGGGGTACCGGGGAGCTGTTTTTT.

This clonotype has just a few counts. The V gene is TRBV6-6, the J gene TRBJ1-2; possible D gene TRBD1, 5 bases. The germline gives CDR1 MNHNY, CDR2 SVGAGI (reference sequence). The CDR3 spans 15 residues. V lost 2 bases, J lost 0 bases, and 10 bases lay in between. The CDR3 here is CASSYLAGPNYGYTF. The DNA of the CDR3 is TGTGCCAGCAGTTACCTCGCGGGGCCTAACTATGGCTACACCTTC.

CDR3 bases: TGTGCCAGTAGCCCCGGACAGGGGCCTTCCTACGAGCAGTACGTC. Protein: CASSPGQGPSYEQYV. The J gene is TRBJ2-7, the V gene TRBV19; TRBD1 matches at 9 bases. In germline, CDR1 is LNHDA, CDR2 SQIVND (reference sequence). Unmatched junction bases numbered 7, after V lost 6 bases and J lost 1 base. The CDR3 length is 15 residues.

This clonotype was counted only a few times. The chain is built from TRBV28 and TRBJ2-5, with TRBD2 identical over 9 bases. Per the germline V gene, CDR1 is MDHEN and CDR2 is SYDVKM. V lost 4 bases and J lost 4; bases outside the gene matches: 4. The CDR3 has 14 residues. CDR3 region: CASSSVTSGETQYF. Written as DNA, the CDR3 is TGTGCCAGCAGTTCTGTGACTAGCGGAGAGACCCAGTACTTC.

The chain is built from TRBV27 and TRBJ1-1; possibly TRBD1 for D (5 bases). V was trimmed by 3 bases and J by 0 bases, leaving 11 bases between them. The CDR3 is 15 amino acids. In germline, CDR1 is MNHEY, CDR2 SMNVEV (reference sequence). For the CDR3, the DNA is TGTGCCAGCAGTTTTTTCCCAGGGATGAACACTGAAGCTTTCTTT. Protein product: CASSFFPGMNTEAFF.

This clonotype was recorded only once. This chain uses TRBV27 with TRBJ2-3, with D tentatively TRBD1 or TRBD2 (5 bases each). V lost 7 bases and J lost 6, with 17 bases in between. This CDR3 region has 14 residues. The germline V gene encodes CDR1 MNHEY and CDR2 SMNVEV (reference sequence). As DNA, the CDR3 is TGTGCCAGCACCAGCGGCAGACAGTCCGATACGCAGTATTTT. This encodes CASTSGRQSDTQYF.

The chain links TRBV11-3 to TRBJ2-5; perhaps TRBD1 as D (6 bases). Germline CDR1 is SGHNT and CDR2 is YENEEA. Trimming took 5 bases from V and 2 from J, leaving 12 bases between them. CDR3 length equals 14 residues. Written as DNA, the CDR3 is TGTGCCAGCAGCCGATCGGACAGACAAGAGACCCAGTACTTC. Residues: CASSRSDRQETQYF.

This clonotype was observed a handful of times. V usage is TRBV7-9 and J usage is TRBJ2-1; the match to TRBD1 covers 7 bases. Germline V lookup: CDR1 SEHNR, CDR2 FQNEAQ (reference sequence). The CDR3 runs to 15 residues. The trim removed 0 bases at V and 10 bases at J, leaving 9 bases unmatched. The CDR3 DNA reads TGTGCCAGCAGCTTAGCCTCTCGACAGGGTCCCGAGCAGTTCTTC. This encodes CASSLASRQGPEQFF. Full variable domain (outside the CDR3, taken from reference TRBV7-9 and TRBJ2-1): DTGVSQNPRHKITKRGQNVTFRCDPISEHNRLYWYRQTLGQGPEFLTYFQNEAQLEKSRLLSDRFSAERPKGSFSTLEIQRTEQGDSAMYLCASSLASRQGPEQFFGPGTRLTVL.

Here the CDR3 reads CASSLGGQNTGELFF. CDR3 sequence (DNA): TGTGCCAGCAGTTTAGGGGGGCAGAACACCGGGGAGCTGTTTTTT. The genes are TRBV12-3 or TRBV12-4 and TRBJ2-2; TRBD1 is a possible D gene (6 bases). Trimming stripped 1 base from V and 1 base from J, with 7 bases between. The CDR3 totals 15 residues.

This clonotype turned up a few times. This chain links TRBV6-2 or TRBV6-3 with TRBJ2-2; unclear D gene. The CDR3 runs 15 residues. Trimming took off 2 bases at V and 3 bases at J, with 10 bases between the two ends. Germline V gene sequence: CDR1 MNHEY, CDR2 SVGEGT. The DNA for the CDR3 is TGTGCCAGCAGTTACGGGCAGTTTGACACCGGGGAGCTGTTTTTT. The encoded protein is CASSYGQFDTGELFF.

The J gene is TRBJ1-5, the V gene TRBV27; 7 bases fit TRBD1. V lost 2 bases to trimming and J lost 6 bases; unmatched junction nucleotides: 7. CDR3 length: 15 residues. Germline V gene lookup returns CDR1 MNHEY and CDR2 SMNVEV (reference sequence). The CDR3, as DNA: TGTGCCAGCAGTTTAGTAGGGGGCTGGGGTCAGCCCCAGCATTTT. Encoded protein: CASSLVGGWGQPQHF.

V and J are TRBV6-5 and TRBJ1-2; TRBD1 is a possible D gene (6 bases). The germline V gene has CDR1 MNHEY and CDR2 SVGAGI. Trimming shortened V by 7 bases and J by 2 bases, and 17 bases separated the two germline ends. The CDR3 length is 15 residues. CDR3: CASTPGGQGNYGYTF. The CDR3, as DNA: TGTGCCAGCACCCCAGGAGGGCAGGGGAACTATGGCTACACCTTC.

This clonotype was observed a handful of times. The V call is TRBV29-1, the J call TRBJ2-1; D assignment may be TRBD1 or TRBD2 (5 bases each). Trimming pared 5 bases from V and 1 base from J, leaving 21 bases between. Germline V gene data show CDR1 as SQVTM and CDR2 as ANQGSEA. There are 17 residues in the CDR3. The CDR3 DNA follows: TGCAGCGTTACTCCGGGGCCCCAGGTCATTTCCTACAATGAGCAGTTCTTC. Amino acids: CSVTPGPQVISYNEQFF.

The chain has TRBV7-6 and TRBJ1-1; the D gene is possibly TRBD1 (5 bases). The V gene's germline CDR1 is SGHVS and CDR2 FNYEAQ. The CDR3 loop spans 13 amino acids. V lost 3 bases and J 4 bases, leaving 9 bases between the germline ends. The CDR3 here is CASSFDRSTEAFF. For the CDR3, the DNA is TGTGCCAGCAGCTTCGACAGAAGCACTGAAGCTTTCTTT.

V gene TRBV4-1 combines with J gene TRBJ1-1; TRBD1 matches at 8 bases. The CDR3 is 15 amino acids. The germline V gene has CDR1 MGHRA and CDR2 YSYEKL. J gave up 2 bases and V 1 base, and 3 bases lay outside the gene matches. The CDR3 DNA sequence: TGCGCCAGCAGCCAAGTCGACAGGGGCAACACTGAAGCTTTCTTT. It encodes CASSQVDRGNTEAFF.